This T cell receptor beta chain was obtained from a study of T-cell reconstitution after alpha-beta-depleted transplantation in children. This sample's TCRbeta library carried unique molecular identifier barcodes. TCRdb passed the PCR reads through MiXCR, listing each CDR3 protein once. In the table there are hundreds of thousands of distinct CDR3 sequences, roughly 24% of which are singletons. Germline assignment: CDR1 MDHEN and CDR2 SYDVKM. V dropped 3 bases and J dropped 4 bases, with 15 bases sitting between them. The CDR3 is made up of 15 amino acids. This clonotype came up many times. The TCR comes from a girl aged 2-9 years with Fanconi anemia, due to receive a stem cell transplant. This specimen was PBMCs, taken before TCRalphabeta/CD19-depleted stem cell transplant. The V call is TRBV28, the J call TRBJ1-1; weak D call: TRBD1 (6 bases). The CDR3 DNA is TGTGCCAGCAGTTTCCTCGAGCAGGGGAGCACTGAAGCTTTCTTT. Translation gives CASSFLEQGSTEAFF.